The 10 T cell receptor beta chains below were found in one sample sequenced in a study of blood T cells in healthy people across ages. It was with a sample-barcoded 5' primer and a J-beta primer mix that a second PCR of roughly 7 to 11 cycles was run. MiXCR, applied by TCRdb to the 5' RACE reads, yields one record per CDR3 protein. This table has about 500,000 distinct CDR3 sequences, around 24% appearing once. Another study also made use of these data, one on T cells of mothers and their children.

Sequencing input: blood. The receptors were gathered from a boy between 5 and 17 years old in good health.

In DNA form, the CDR3 reads TGCGCCAGCAGCCCCGGACAGCTTAACTATGGCTACACCTTC. This sequence encodes CASSPGQLNYGYTF. The V call is TRBV5-1, the J call TRBJ1-2; D possibly corresponds to TRBD1 (6 bases). The CDR3 covers 14 residues. V lost 4 bases and J lost 1, with 11 bases in between. Germline V gene lookup returns CDR1 SGHRS and CDR2 YFSETQ.

This clonotype has only a few counts. J is TRBJ1-5 and V is TRBV6-2 or TRBV6-3; D not resolved. Germline V lookup: CDR1 MNHEY, CDR2 SVGEGT. Trimming cost V 4 bases and J 6 bases, with 22 bases left between them. This CDR3 region has 17 residues. The CDR3 sequence is CASSLVVGLKLPQPQHF. CDR3 sequence (DNA): TGTGCCAGCAGTTTGGTCGTTGGGTTAAAACTCCCTCAGCCCCAGCATTTT.

This clonotype was found a few times. The V call is TRBV20-1, the J call TRBJ2-1, with D perhaps TRBD2 (6 bases). This CDR3 region has 15 residues. With 4 bases removed from V and 0 bases from J, the gap between germline ends came to 13 bases. Germline V CDR1 and CDR2: DFQATT, SNEGSKA (reference sequence). CDR3 region: CSANGGTYSYNEQFF. As DNA, the CDR3 is TGCAGTGCTAATGGGGGGACCTACTCCTACAATGAGCAGTTCTTC.

Turning to this clonotype: It is likely a read error, because the conserved phenylalanine at the end of the CDR3 is missing. The chain combines TRBV4-2 with TRBJ2-5; 12 bases fit TRBD2. The CDR3 extends over 16 amino acids. Trimming removed 4 bases from V and 0 bases from J; junction bases left unmatched: 3. CDR1 is LGHNA, CDR2 YNFKEQ, per germline. The CDR3 sequence is CASSPRLAGDQETQYL. The CDR3 nucleotides read TGTGCCAGCAGCCCCAGACTAGCGGGGGACCAAGAGACCCAGTACCTC.

The chain joins TRBV9 to TRBJ2-1; the D is unclear. This CDR3 is 13 amino acids long. Germline CDR1 reads SGDLS; CDR2 reads YYNGEE. With 1 base removed from V and 0 bases from J, the gap between germline ends came to 2 bases. DNA for the CDR3: TGTGCCAGCAGCGTATACTCCTACAATGAGCAGTTCTTC. It codes for CASSVYSYNEQFF.

Turning to this clonotype: One end of the junction does not line up with germline, which may come from a read error. The rearrangement links TRBV4-3 to TRBJ2-4; D is possibly TRBD2 (5 bases). This CDR3 comprises 15 residues. Germline CDR1 reads LGHNA; CDR2 reads YSLEER. The CDR3 bases are TGCGCCAGCAGCCAAGACGGGATAGCCAAAAACATTCGGTACTTC. Residues: CASSQDGIAKNIRYF.

This clonotype was seen only a few times. The chain employs TRBV5-5 and TRBJ2-7; D gene unclear. This CDR3 is built from 15 residues. The V end lost 1 base, the J end lost 5 bases, and 16 bases lay between the germline ends. Germline V gene lookup returns CDR1 SGHKS and CDR2 YYEKEE (reference sequence). The CDR3 here is CASSLLTGAPDEQYF. The CDR3 coding sequence is TGTGCCAGCAGCTTGTTGACTGGCGCCCCCGACGAGCAGTACTTC.

This chain connects TRBV5-1 to TRBJ2-6; D is undetermined. The germline gives CDR1 SGHRS, CDR2 YFSETQ. Trimming stripped 5 bases from V and 0 bases from J, with 6 bases between. The CDR3 length is 14 residues. This CDR3 reads CASRQYSGANVLTF. The CDR3 nucleotides are TGCGCCAGCAGACAGTACTCTGGGGCCAACGTCCTGACTTTC.

This clonotype was counted between two and nine times. This chain joins TRBV7-8 and TRBJ2-7, with D possibly matching TRBD2 (6 bases). The CDR3 has 16 residues. Germline V lookup: CDR1 SGHVS, CDR2 FQNEAQ. Trimming left V 6 bases short and J 0 bases short, with 18 bases between. CDR3 in amino acids: CASSLGLWRDSYEQYF. CDR3 sequence (DNA): TGTGCCAGCAGTTTGGGCCTGTGGCGGGACTCCTACGAGCAGTACTTC.

The rearrangement joins TRBV20-1 to TRBJ2-1; 9 bases fit TRBD2. The V gene end was trimmed by 1 base and the J gene end by 9 bases; junction bases not matched to a gene: 10. Germline V gene sequence: CDR1 DFQATT, CDR2 SNEGSKA (reference sequence). The CDR3 spans 15 residues. The CDR3 DNA reads as TGCAGTGCTAGAGGAGGCGGGAGGGCTTACGCTGAGCAGTTCTTC. Translated: CSARGGGRAYAEQFF.